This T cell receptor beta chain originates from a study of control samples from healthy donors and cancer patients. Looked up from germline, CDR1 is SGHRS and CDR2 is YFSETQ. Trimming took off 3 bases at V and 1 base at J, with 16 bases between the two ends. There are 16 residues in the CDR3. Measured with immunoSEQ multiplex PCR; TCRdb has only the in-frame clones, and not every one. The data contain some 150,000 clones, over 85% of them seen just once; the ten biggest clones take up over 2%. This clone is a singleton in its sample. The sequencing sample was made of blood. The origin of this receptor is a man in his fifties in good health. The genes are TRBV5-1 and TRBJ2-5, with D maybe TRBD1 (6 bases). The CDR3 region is CASSWIFRDIQETQYF. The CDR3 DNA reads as TGCGCCAGCAGCTGGATATTCCGGGACATCCAAGAGACCCAGTACTTC. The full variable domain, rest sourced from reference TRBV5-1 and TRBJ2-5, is KAGVTQTPRYLIKTRGQQVTLSCSPISGHRSVSWYQQTPGQGLQFLFEYFSETQRNKGNFPGRFSGRQFSNSRSEMNVSTLELGDSALYLCASSWIFRDIQETQYFGPGTRLLVL.